The 21 T cell receptor beta chains below were found in one sample sequenced in a study of T cell responses to AZD1222 COVID-19 vaccine. The repertoire was sequenced with immunoSEQ multiplex PCR; TCRdb's copy has only in-frame clones and lacks some. Of 100,000 to 150,000 clones listed, 75% to 95% are singletons. The sequencing used peripheral blood, collected 28 days after the second dose of the MenACWY control vaccine. The source is an adult who received the MenACWY meningococcal vaccine as a control.

The chain joins TRBV27 to TRBJ2-7; a weak D match, TRBD1 (6 bases). The CDR3 sequence is 17 residues long. Germline V gives CDR1 MNHEY, CDR2 SMNVEV (reference sequence). The V end lost 3 bases, the J end lost 0 bases, and 18 bases lay between the germline ends. CDR3 sequence (DNA): TGTGCCAGCAGTTTCATTCTTTCCATACAGGGCTCCTACGAGCAGTACTTC. Amino acid sequence: CASSFILSIQGSYEQYF.

This clone came up a few times. V and J are TRBV4-3 and TRBJ2-1; tentatively, D is TRBD1 or TRBD2 (5 bases each). V shed 4 bases and J shed 4 bases, with 20 bases lying between them. Germline V gene sequence: CDR1 LGHNA, CDR2 YSLEER. CDR3 size: 17 residues. The CDR3 region is CASSPNEIRDPYNEQFF. CDR3 coding DNA: TGCGCCAGCAGCCCGAACGAAATACGGGACCCTTACAATGAGCAGTTCTTC.

The chain has TRBV27 and TRBJ1-5; D is undetermined. V lost 4 bases to trimming and J lost 4 bases, with 11 bases between them. The germline gives CDR1 MNHEY, CDR2 SMNVEV (reference sequence). The CDR3 sequence is 14 residues long. The DNA for the CDR3 is TGTGCCAGCAGTTACGGCATGGCGAATCAGCCCCAGCATTTT. This gives the protein CASSYGMANQPQHF.

The chain links TRBV9 to TRBJ2-1; 7 bases match TRBD2. CDR1 SGDLS and CDR2 YYNGEE come from the germline V gene. The CDR3 length is 16 residues. Trimming took 0 bases from V and 8 from J; bases not matched to a gene: 11. The CDR3 region is CASSVAPAGVLHEQFF. In nucleotides, the CDR3 is TGTGCCAGCAGCGTAGCCCCGGCGGGAGTTCTTCATGAGCAGTTCTTC.

The CDR3 here is CASSNAGGQGVWEQFF. CDR3 in DNA: TGTGCCAGTAGTAATGCGGGCGGACAGGGAGTTTGGGAGCAGTTCTTC. V is TRBV19 and J is TRBJ2-1; 8 bases map to TRBD1. The CDR3 runs 16 residues. Germline lookup yields CDR1 LNHDA and CDR2 SQIVND (reference sequence). With 4 bases clipped from V and 10 bases from J, the junction kept 15 bases outside the gene matches.

The J gene is TRBJ1-6, the V gene TRBV2, with a possible D match to TRBD1 (5 bases). The length of the CDR3 is 14 residues. Per the germline V gene, CDR1 is SNHLY and CDR2 is FYNNEI. V gave up 5 bases and J gave up 7 bases, with 12 bases separating them. The CDR3 DNA reads as TGTGCCAGCAGTAGACAGCTCCAGAATTCACCCCTCCACTTT. Amino acids: CASSRQLQNSPLHF.

This chain joins TRBV6-4 and TRBJ2-3; TRBD1 matches at 10 bases. This CDR3 contains 15 residues. The germline gives CDR1 MRHNA, CDR2 SNTAGT. Trimming cost V 2 bases and J 1 base; bases outside gene matches: 0. The CDR3 nucleotides read TGTGCCAGCAGTGACGGGACAGGGGGCACAGATACGCAGTATTTT. Amino acid sequence: CASSDGTGGTDTQYF.

The chain employs TRBV2 and TRBJ2-5; 11 bases are a match to TRBD2. V lost 7 bases and J lost 4; bases outside the gene matches: 17. CDR1 is SNHLY and CDR2 is FYNNEI in the germline V gene. This CDR3 contains 18 residues. CDR3 region: CASTPARLAGRSRETQYF. The CDR3 DNA follows: TGTGCCAGCACCCCGGCGAGACTAGCGGGACGTAGTAGAGAGACCCAGTACTTC. Looking up the rest from reference TRBV2 and TRBJ2-5 gives the full variable domain: EPEVTQTPSHQVTQMGQEVILRCVPISNHLYFYWYRQILGQKVEFLVSFYNNEISEKSEIFDDQFSVERPDGSNFTLKIRSTKLEDSAMYFCASTPARLAGRSRETQYFGPGTRLLVL.

This sequence joins TRBV6-2 or TRBV6-3 and TRBJ2-5; D is possibly TRBD1 (5 bases). Per germline, CDR1 MNHEY and CDR2 SVGEGT. This CDR3 is built from 12 residues. Deletions cut 6 bases from V and 5 bases from J, with 10 bases between. CDR3 in amino acids: CASSRVGETQYF. DNA of the CDR3: TGTGCCAGCAGCAGGGTAGGCGAGACCCAGTACTTC.

V and J are TRBV19 and TRBJ1-1, with 9 bases identical to TRBD1. The ends lost 3 bases at V and 11 bases at J; junction bases unmatched: 10. Per the germline V gene, CDR1 is LNHDA and CDR2 is SQIVND (reference sequence). The CDR3 has 14 residues. The CDR3 region is CASSIPGTGRNAFF. CDR3 nucleotides: TGTGCCAGTAGTATTCCCGGGACAGGGAGAAACGCTTTCTTT.

The chain employs TRBV3-1 (or the pseudogene TRBV3-2) and TRBJ2-3, with D unclear. From germline, CDR1 is LGHDT and CDR2 YNNKEL (reference sequence). Trimming cost V 1 base and J 3 bases, with 5 bases left between them. The CDR3 extends over 13 amino acids. CDR3 amino acids: CASSQGLTDTQYF. CDR3 DNA sequence: TGTGCCAGCAGCCAAGGCTTAACAGATACGCAGTATTTT.

The chain is built from TRBV24-1 and TRBJ2-2; D may be TRBD1 or TRBD2 (5 bases each). Trimming stripped 5 bases from V and 7 bases from J, with 13 bases between. CDR3 length: 14 amino acids. Per germline, CDR1 KGHDR and CDR2 SFDVKD. The CDR3 DNA follows: TGTGCCACCAGTGGGAAGGGGACGGTCGGGGAGCTGTTTTTT. Its translation is CATSGKGTVGELFF.

This chain links TRBV28 with TRBJ1-2, with 8 bases lining up with TRBD1. V trimming: 5 bases; J trimming: 4 bases; junction bases outside the gene matches: 6. CDR3 length: 14 amino acids. Germline lookup yields CDR1 MDHEN and CDR2 SYDVKM. CDR3 protein: CASSPNTGGYGYTF. The CDR3 DNA is TGTGCCAGCAGTCCGAACACAGGGGGCTATGGCTACACCTTC.

The V call is TRBV7-3, the J call TRBJ2-2; the D call may be TRBD1 or TRBD2 (5 bases each). Germline CDR1 is SGHTA and CDR2 is FQGTGA. Trimming cost V 1 base and J 6 bases, with 6 bases left between them. This CDR3 is built from 13 residues. DNA of the CDR3: TGTGCCAGCAGCTTAAGGGGGTCCGGGGAGCTGTTTTTT. Its translation is CASSLRGSGELFF.

This chain links TRBV6-2 or TRBV6-3 with TRBJ2-1; TRBD1 matches 8 bases. The V segment lost 5 bases and the J segment 3 bases; nucleotides outside the gene matches: 9. This CDR3 comprises 16 residues. Germline CDR1 is MNHEY and CDR2 is SVGEGT. CDR3 sequence: CASSPIGTGVYNEQFF. The CDR3 coding sequence is TGTGCCAGCAGTCCCATTGGGACAGGAGTCTACAATGAGCAGTTCTTC.

The chain has TRBV21-1 and TRBJ1-2. TRBV21-1 is a documented pseudogene. The CDR3 runs 11 residues. CDR3 in DNA: TGTGCCAGCAGCAAAGATGGGGGCTACACCTTC. Its protein product is CASSKDGGYTF.

The V call is TRBV5-1, the J call TRBJ1-1; weak D call: TRBD1 (6 bases). This CDR3 has 15 amino acids. Trimming shortened V by 4 bases and J by 3 bases, and 16 bases separated the two germline ends. CDR1 is SGHRS and CDR2 is YFSETQ in the germline V gene. The CDR3 region is CASSQANRADTEAFF. CDR3 nucleotides: TGCGCCAGCAGCCAAGCTAACAGGGCTGACACTGAAGCTTTCTTT.

J is TRBJ1-1 and V is TRBV19; 10 nucleotides align to TRBD1. V shed 6 bases and J 6 bases; nucleotides not matched to a gene: 16. This CDR3 contains 17 residues. Germline V CDR1 and CDR2: LNHDA, SQIVND (reference sequence). The CDR3 nucleotides read TGTGCCAGTAGGGTTACGCTACGGACAGGGGGAGAAGCTGAAGCTTTCTTT. It is translated as CASRVTLRTGGEAEAFF.

The chain has TRBV28 and TRBJ2-3; D is perhaps TRBD1 (6 bases). Trimming shortened V by 3 bases and J by 3 bases, and 16 bases separated the two germline ends. Per the germline V gene, CDR1 is MDHEN and CDR2 is SYDVKM. This CDR3 comprises 16 residues. The CDR3 DNA is TGTGCCAGCAGTTTCCGCAGGGGCCACCCGACAGATACGCAGTATTTT. The encoded protein is CASSFRRGHPTDTQYF.

J is TRBJ2-1 and V is TRBV4-1; D may correspond to TRBD1 or TRBD2 (5 bases each). Trimming removed 1 base from V and 4 bases from J, with 14 bases in between. CDR3 length: 16 residues. Germline lookup yields CDR1 MGHRA and CDR2 YSYEKL. The CDR3: CASSQGGTGLYNEQFF. CDR3 in DNA: TGCGCCAGCAGCCAAGGAGGGACGGGGCTGTACAATGAGCAGTTCTTC.

The chain links TRBV27 to TRBJ1-2, with D hard to call. The germline gives CDR1 MNHEY, CDR2 SMNVEV (reference sequence). This CDR3 has 18 amino acids. V lost 3 bases and J 3 bases, leaving 23 bases between the germline ends. In DNA, the CDR3 is TGTGCCAGCAGTTTCTCGGCCAGGTTGAAGATTGTCGACTATGGCTACACCTTC. Translating gives CASSFSARLKIVDYGYTF.